A selection of T cell receptor beta chains follows, all from one sample in a study of T-cell reconstitution after alpha-beta-depleted transplantation in children. From the PCR reads, TCRdb called clonotypes with MiXCR, one entry per CDR3 protein. The data show 500,000 to 600,000 distinct CDR3 sequences, with roughly a quarter seen just once and 36% held by the top ten. The source material was PBMCs, sampled before TCRalphabeta/CD19-depleted stem cell transplant. These receptors were obtained from a boy in the first two years of life with Wiskott-Aldrich syndrome, due to receive a stem cell transplant. Each CDR3 is given with its conserved first and last residue. A D gene is named only where the DNA matches it firmly. Rows may omit the clone size; those that give it use once, few, many or a size class.

clone_size,d_call,v_call,j_call,cdr3_nt,cdr3_aa
NA,NA,TRBV6-8,TRBJ2-7,TGTGCCAGCAGTTACCCTAGCACCGGACGGACATTCGACTACGAGCAGTACTTC,CASSYPSTGRTFDYEQYF
NA,TRBD2,TRBV7-2,TRBJ2-1,TGTGCCAGCAGCTTACTAATTGCGACTAGCGGGAACAATGAGCAGTTCTTC,CASSLLIATSGNNEQFF
NA,NA,TRBV27,TRBJ1-5,TGTGCCAGCAGTTGGGGGGATCATCAGCCCCAGCATTTT,CASSWGDHQPQHF
NA,NA,TRBV5-1,TRBJ2-2,TGCGCCAGCATGTCGGCAGAGGCCCCCACCGGGGAGCTGTTTTTT,CASMSAEAPTGELFF
few,NA,TRBV5-1,TRBJ2-3,TGCGCCAGCAGCTTGGTGGGGGGATACACAGATACGCAGTATTTT,CASSLVGGYTDTQYF
NA,NA,TRBV27,TRBJ2-7,TGTGCCAGCAGTTTATTTGGACAAACCTACGAGCAGTACTTC,CASSLFGQTYEQYF
NA,NA,TRBV11-2,TRBJ1-5,TGTGCCAGCAGCTTAACAGCTTACAATCAGCCCCAGCATTTT,CASSLTAYNQPQHF
NA,NA,TRBV5-1,TRBJ2-5,TGCGCCAGCAGCTTGGGAGCCTACGGGGGATATCAAGAGACCCAGTACTTC,CASSLGAYGGYQETQYF
NA,NA,TRBV29-1,TRBJ2-5,TGCAGCGTTGATCGGAGGGGTGGAGGGGAGACCCAGTACTTC,CSVDRRGGGETQYF
NA,TRBD2,TRBV27,TRBJ2-4,TGTGCCAGCAGTTTAATTTCGGGAGGGCCTGGAGGAAACATTCAGTACTTC,CASSLISGGPGGNIQYF
few,TRBD1,TRBV5-1,TRBJ2-1,TGCGCCAGCAGCAATAGGGACAGCGTGGGCAATGAGCAGTTCTTC,CASSNRDSVGNEQFF
few,NA,TRBV30,TRBJ2-2,TGTGCCGGAATAATGACCGGGGAGCTGTTTTTT,CAGIMTGELFF
NA,NA,TRBV6-2/TRBV6-3,TRBJ2-7,TGTGCCAGCATTTTGACAGGCCCTTACGAGCAGTACTTC,CASILTGPYEQYF
NA,NA,TRBV12-3/TRBV12-4,TRBJ1-2,TGTGCCAGCGGGAGATCCAACTATGGCTACACCTTC,CASGRSNYGYTF
NA,TRBD1,TRBV11-2,TRBJ2-2,TGTGCCAGCAGCCACCGACAGGGGAACACCGGGGAGCTGTTTTTT,CASSHRQGNTGELFF
few,NA,TRBV9,TRBJ2-1,TGTGCCAGCAGCGTCTCCCAGGACAGCCACAATGAGCAGTTCTTC,CASSVSQDSHNEQFF
few,NA,TRBV12-3/TRBV12-4,TRBJ2-1,TGTGCCAGCAGTTTAAGGCTAGCTCGTAATGAGCAGTTCTTC,CASSLRLARNEQFF
NA,NA,TRBV6-1,TRBJ1-2,TGTGCCAGCAGTGTGTGGCCGGGGGGCTACACCTTC,CASSVWPGGYTF
many,TRBD1,TRBV5-1,TRBJ2-7,TGCGCCAGCAGCTTGGGACAGGGGGCAATCTACGAGCAGTACTTC,CASSLGQGAIYEQYF